This passage covers 10 T cell receptor beta chains from one sample sequenced in a study of neurological immune-mediated disorders. One entry per CDR3 protein results from TCRdb running MiXCR on the 5' RACE reads. Of tens of thousands of distinct CDR3 sequences listed, roughly 15% are singletons. The sequencing input was PBMCs. The receptors shown here come from a woman in her fifties or sixties in good health.

This clonotype has ten or more counts. The chain joins TRBV7-8 to TRBJ1-5; weak D call: TRBD1 (5 bases). The length of the CDR3 is 18 residues. The V end was cut by 4 bases, the J end by 0 bases, with 19 bases between. CDR1 and CDR2 from the germline V gene are SGHVS and FQNEAQ. Here the CDR3 reads CASSSRRGRDYSNQPQHF. In DNA, the CDR3 is TGTGCCAGCAGCTCCCGCCGGGGCCGAGATTATAGCAATCAGCCCCAGCATTTT. Using reference TRBV7-8 and TRBJ1-5 for the parts outside the CDR3, the full variable domain is GAGVSQSPRYKVAKRGQDVALRCDPISGHVSLFWYQQALGQGPEFLTYFQNEAQLDKSGLPSDRFFAERPEGSVSTLKIQRTQQEDSAVYLCASSSRRGRDYSNQPQHFGDGTRLSIL.

About this clonotype: A much larger clone lies a single base off, so this may be a read error. The V call is TRBV6-2 or TRBV6-3, the J call TRBJ1-1; the D gene is possibly TRBD1 (5 bases). The length of the CDR3 is 14 residues. Trimming removed 6 bases from V and 5 bases from J, with 16 bases in between. Germline V gene lookup returns CDR1 MNHEY and CDR2 SVGEGT. This CDR3 is CASSTDRFETEAFF. CDR3 in DNA: TGTGCCAGCAGCACAGACAGATTTGAGACTGAAGCTTTCTTT.

The rearrangement links TRBV12-3 or TRBV12-4 to TRBJ1-3, with TRBD1 as a possible D gene (5 bases). This CDR3 contains 13 residues. Trimming left V 6 bases short and J 7 bases short, with 13 bases between. CDR3 in amino acids: CASSRDGGNTIYF. The CDR3 DNA reads TGTGCCAGCAGCAGGGATGGGGGGAACACCATATATTTT.

This clonotype appeared many times. The rearrangement links TRBV12-3 or TRBV12-4 to TRBJ2-5; D unresolved. V was cut by 5 bases and J by 7 bases, with 8 bases left in between. The CDR3 sequence is 11 residues long. The CDR3 bases are TGTGCCAGCAGTACGACCGGGACCCAGTACTTC. Amino acids: CASSTTGTQYF.

This clonotype was counted at least ten times. The chain employs TRBV10-3 and TRBJ2-7; 8 bases match TRBD2. Germline CDR1 ENHRY, CDR2 SYGVKD. V dropped 10 bases and J dropped 2; count of bases not matched to a gene: 7. This CDR3 contains 13 residues. The CDR3 sequence: CARVLAATYEQYF. The CDR3 DNA reads as TGTGCCAGGGTACTAGCGGCAACCTACGAGCAGTACTTC.

This chain connects TRBV5-1 to TRBJ2-5; possibly TRBD2 for D (6 bases). The CDR3 totals 15 residues. V was pared by 3 bases and J by 5 bases, with 17 bases between. Germline V gene sequence: CDR1 SGHRS, CDR2 YFSETQ. Here the CDR3 reads CASSSLEGGGETQYF. As DNA, the CDR3 is TGCGCCAGCAGCTCCCTGGAGGGAGGAGGGGAGACCCAGTACTTC.

In this sample, this clonotype turned up many times. This chain links TRBV27 with TRBJ1-5, with 9 positions matching TRBD1. With 2 bases clipped from V and 1 base from J, the junction kept 6 bases outside the gene matches. The CDR3 runs to 17 residues. Per germline, CDR1 MNHEY and CDR2 SMNVEV (reference sequence). CDR3 DNA: TGTGCCAGCAGTTTAGGGACAGGGAGTATGAGCAATCAGCCCCAGCATTTT. It encodes CASSLGTGSMSNQPQHF.

At least ten counts were recorded for this clonotype. V is TRBV11-2 and J is TRBJ2-1; D may be TRBD1 (6 bases). The CDR3 length is 15 residues. Trimming cost V 5 bases and J 9 bases, with 20 bases left between them. Germline loops: CDR1 SGHAT, CDR2 FQNNGV. The CDR3 DNA sequence: TGTGCCAGCAGCAAACACAGGGTTGGTTTCACTGAGCAGTTCTTC. This translates into CASSKHRVGFTEQFF.

Regarding this clonotype: This clone may be a read error of a much larger clone one base away. The chain links TRBV7-9 to TRBJ1-2, with D unclear. There are 12 residues in the CDR3. Germline loops: CDR1 SEHNR, CDR2 FQNEAQ (reference sequence). The CDR3 spells CANSLTSYGYTF. CDR3 DNA sequence: TGTGCCAACAGCTTAACCAGCTATGGCTACACCTTC. Full variable domain (rest looked up from reference TRBV7-9 and TRBJ1-2): DTGVSQNPRHKITKRGQNVTFRCDPISEHNRLYWYRQTLGQGPEFLTYFQNEAQLEKSRLLSDRFSAERPKGSFSTLEIQRTEQGDSAMYLCANSLTSYGYTFGSGTRLTVV.

This clonotype was seen many times. The V gene is TRBV12-3 or TRBV12-4, the J gene TRBJ2-1, with D possibly TRBD2 on 7 matching bases. This CDR3 spans 15 amino acids. V was shortened by 5 bases and J by 6 bases, with 17 bases between the two germline ends. The CDR3 bases are TGTGCCAGCAGTGACAGGCGCCCGGGGGGCAATGAGCAGTTCTTC. This gives the protein CASSDRRPGGNEQFF.